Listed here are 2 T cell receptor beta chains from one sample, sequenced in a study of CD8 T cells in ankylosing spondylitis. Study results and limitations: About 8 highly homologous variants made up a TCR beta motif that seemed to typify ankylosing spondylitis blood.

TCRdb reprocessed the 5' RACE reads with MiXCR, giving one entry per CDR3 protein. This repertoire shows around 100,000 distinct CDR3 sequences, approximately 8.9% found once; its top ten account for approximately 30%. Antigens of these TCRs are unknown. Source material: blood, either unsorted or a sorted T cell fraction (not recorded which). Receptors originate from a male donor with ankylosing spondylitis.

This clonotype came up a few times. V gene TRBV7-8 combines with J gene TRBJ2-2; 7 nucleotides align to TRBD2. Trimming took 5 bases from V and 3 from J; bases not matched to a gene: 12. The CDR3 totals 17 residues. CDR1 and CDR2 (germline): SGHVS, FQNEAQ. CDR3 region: CASSRESGERDTGELFF. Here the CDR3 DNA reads TGTGCCAGCAGCCGTGAGAGCGGGGAGAGGGACACCGGGGAGCTGTTTTTT.

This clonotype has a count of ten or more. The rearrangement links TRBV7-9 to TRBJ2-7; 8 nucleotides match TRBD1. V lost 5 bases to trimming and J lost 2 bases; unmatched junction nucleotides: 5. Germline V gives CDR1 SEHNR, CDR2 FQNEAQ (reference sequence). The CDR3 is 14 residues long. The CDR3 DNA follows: TGTGCCAGCAGCCCTATGGACAGGGCCTACGAGCAGTACGTC. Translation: CASSPMDRAYEQYV.